Listed below are T cell receptor beta chains from one sample, sequenced in a study of T cell repertoires in cytomegalovirus infection. MiXCR was run by TCRdb on the reads, yielding one entry per CDR3 protein. Of about 770,000 distinct CDR3 sequences listed, around 29% are singletons. No antigen is known for these receptors. The source was cultured CD8+ T cells from PBMCs, collected from culture after CMV antigen stimulation. Receptors were obtained from a human donor in good health (CMV status not recorded). Some clones in this sample may be carry-over from other donors' samples. Both conserved end residues are part of each CDR3. Fields, in order: CDR3 protein, CDR3 DNA, clone size, J gene, D gene, V gene. A D gene is named only where the DNA matches it firmly. Not all rows give a size; the values are once, few, many and, for expanded clones, a class.

CDR3aa: CAISEGQSNQPQHF
CDR3nt: TGTGCCATCAGTGAGGGCCAGAGCAATCAGCCCCAGCATTTT
abundance: -
j_gene: TRBJ1-5
d_gene: -
v_gene: TRBV10-3

CDR3aa: CASLGLWGAKNIQYF
CDR3nt: TGTGCCAGCCTCGGACTCTGGGGGGCCAAAAACATTCAGTACTTC
abundance: once
j_gene: TRBJ2-4
d_gene: -
v_gene: TRBV2

CDR3aa: CASSLLLTGELFF
CDR3nt: TGTGCCAGCAGCTTATTGTTAACCGGGGAGCTGTTTTTT
abundance: many
j_gene: TRBJ2-2
d_gene: -
v_gene: TRBV7-9

CDR3aa: CASRRTEGYTF
CDR3nt: TGTGCCAGCAGGCGGACAGAAGGCTACACCTTC
abundance: -
j_gene: TRBJ1-2
d_gene: -
v_gene: TRBV7-9

CDR3aa: CASSQVFGQGPNFNQPQHF
CDR3nt: TGCGCCAGCAGCCAAGTATTCGGACAGGGACCTAACTTCAATCAGCCCCAGCATTTT
abundance: -
j_gene: TRBJ1-5
d_gene: TRBD1
v_gene: TRBV4-1

CDR3aa: CASSLSDDLPYGYTF
CDR3nt: TGTGCCAGCAGCCTCTCGGACGATCTTCCTTATGGCTACACCTTC
abundance: many
j_gene: TRBJ1-2
d_gene: -
v_gene: TRBV7-9

CDR3aa: CASTPSGGLTEAFF
CDR3nt: TGTGCCAGCACCCCCTCAGGGGGGCTGACTGAAGCTTTCTTT
abundance: once
j_gene: TRBJ1-1
d_gene: TRBD1
v_gene: TRBV7-6

CDR3aa: CATSEGRTSTDTQYF
CDR3nt: TGTGCCACCAGTGAGGGGCGAACTAGCACAGATACGCAGTATTTT
abundance: many
j_gene: TRBJ2-3
d_gene: -
v_gene: TRBV24-1

CDR3aa: CASSYSLVYEQYF
CDR3nt: TGTGCCAGCAGTTACAGTCTCGTCTACGAGCAGTACTTC
abundance: -
j_gene: TRBJ2-7
d_gene: -
v_gene: TRBV6-2/TRBV6-3

CDR3aa: CASSQLENTEAFF
CDR3nt: TGCGCCAGCAGCCAGTTAGAGAACACTGAAGCTTTCTTT
abundance: -
j_gene: TRBJ1-1
d_gene: -
v_gene: TRBV4-1

CDR3aa: CAILTSSRDGELFF
CDR3nt: TGTGCCATCTTGACCAGCTCTCGTGACGGGGAGCTGTTTTTT
abundance: -
j_gene: TRBJ2-2
d_gene: -
v_gene: TRBV10-3

CDR3aa: CASSPGLAFMETQYF
CDR3nt: TGTGCCAGTAGTCCCGGACTAGCGTTTATGGAGACCCAGTACTTC
abundance: few
j_gene: TRBJ2-5
d_gene: TRBD2
v_gene: TRBV19

CDR3aa: CSVEDLPSGGMWTDTQYF
CDR3nt: TGCAGCGTTGAAGATCTACCTAGCGGGGGGATGTGGACAGATACGCAGTATTTT
abundance: -
j_gene: TRBJ2-3
d_gene: TRBD2
v_gene: TRBV29-1

CDR3aa: CASSLRGGEDQPQHF
CDR3nt: TGTGCCAGCAGTTTAAGAGGCGGAGAAGATCAGCCCCAGCATTTT
abundance: few
j_gene: TRBJ1-5
d_gene: -
v_gene: TRBV12-3/TRBV12-4

CDR3aa: CASSEPDRGPNYGYTF
CDR3nt: TGTGCCAGCAGTGAGCCTGACAGGGGCCCGAACTATGGCTACACCTTC
abundance: -
j_gene: TRBJ1-2
d_gene: TRBD1
v_gene: TRBV28

CDR3aa: CASSQVGSGGFPNEQFF
CDR3nt: TGCGCCAGCAGCCAAGTTGGATCGGGGGGCTTCCCAAATGAGCAGTTCTTC
abundance: few
j_gene: TRBJ2-1
d_gene: -
v_gene: TRBV4-3

CDR3aa: CASSFGRPQETQYF
CDR3nt: TGTGCCAGCAGCTTCGGACGTCCCCAAGAGACCCAGTACTTC
abundance: few
j_gene: TRBJ2-5
d_gene: -
v_gene: TRBV5-6

CDR3aa: CASSHNRWGVDEQFF
CDR3nt: TGTGCCAGCAGTCATAATAGGTGGGGGGTCGATGAGCAGTTCTTC
abundance: few
j_gene: TRBJ2-1
d_gene: -
v_gene: TRBV7-6

CDR3aa: CASSLVGGGAGNEQFF
CDR3nt: TGTGCCAGCAGCTTGGTGGGCGGGGGGGCAGGCAATGAGCAGTTCTTC
abundance: few
j_gene: TRBJ2-1
d_gene: TRBD2
v_gene: TRBV5-6

CDR3aa: CASSQVADNQPQHF
CDR3nt: TGCGCCAGCAGCCAAGTTGCAGATAATCAGCCCCAGCATTTT
abundance: -
j_gene: TRBJ1-5
d_gene: -
v_gene: TRBV4-1

CDR3aa: CASSRLGFNYGYTF
CDR3nt: TGTGCCAGCAGCCGCCTCGGGTTTAACTATGGCTACACCTTC
abundance: -
j_gene: TRBJ1-2
d_gene: -
v_gene: TRBV14

CDR3aa: CASRRGQGKVNEQFF
CDR3nt: TGTGCCAGCAGGAGAGGACAGGGGAAAGTGAATGAGCAGTTCTTC
abundance: many
j_gene: TRBJ2-1
d_gene: TRBD1
v_gene: TRBV7-2

CDR3aa: CASCPGDTTYEQYF
CDR3nt: TGTGCCAGTTGTCCAGGGGATACAACCTACGAGCAGTACTTC
abundance: few
j_gene: TRBJ2-7
d_gene: -
v_gene: TRBV19

CDR3aa: CASSSLTGRPNQPQHF
CDR3nt: TGTGCCAGCAGTTCTCTAACAGGGAGACCCAATCAGCCCCAGCATTTT
abundance: few
j_gene: TRBJ1-5
d_gene: -
v_gene: TRBV27

CDR3aa: CASSPYKRDNTGELFF
CDR3nt: TGTGCCAGCAGCCCTTACAAAAGAGACAACACCGGGGAGCTGTTTTTT
abundance: -
j_gene: TRBJ2-2
d_gene: -
v_gene: TRBV11-2

CDR3aa: CASSLSRTSAFF
CDR3nt: TGTGCCAGCAGCTTAAGTAGGACATCGGCTTTCTTT
abundance: once
j_gene: TRBJ1-1
d_gene: -
v_gene: TRBV7-4

CDR3aa: CASSLLAPPRQETQYF
CDR3nt: TGTGCCAGCAGTTTACTGGCCCCCCCGAGGCAGGAGACCCAGTACTTC
abundance: many
j_gene: TRBJ2-5
d_gene: -
v_gene: TRBV12-3/TRBV12-4

CDR3aa: CASSLTGFEKLFF
CDR3nt: TGTGCCAGCAGTTTGACAGGATTTGAAAAACTGTTTTTT
abundance: -
j_gene: TRBJ1-4
d_gene: -
v_gene: TRBV27

CDR3aa: CASSYSGQSYNEQFF
CDR3nt: TGTGCCAGCAGTTACTCTGGACAGTCCTACAATGAGCAGTTCTTC
abundance: few
j_gene: TRBJ2-1
d_gene: -
v_gene: TRBV6-6

CDR3aa: CASSYVGSTGEDLNSPLHF
CDR3nt: TGTGCCAGCAGCTATGTTGGGTCTACAGGAGAAGACCTTAATTCACCCCTCCACTTT
abundance: few
j_gene: TRBJ1-6
d_gene: -
v_gene: TRBV5-5

CDR3aa: CASSESAGGGTEAFF
CDR3nt: TGTGCCAGCAGTGAATCGGCAGGGGGCGGGACTGAAGCTTTCTTT
abundance: few
j_gene: TRBJ1-1
d_gene: TRBD1
v_gene: TRBV25-1

CDR3aa: CASSPSAMRPEQFF
CDR3nt: TGTGCCAGCTCACCATCCGCGATGCGTCCTGAGCAGTTCTTC
abundance: -
j_gene: TRBJ2-1
d_gene: -
v_gene: TRBV18

CDR3aa: CASSLKGYPYNEQFF
CDR3nt: TGTGCCAGCAGCTTAAAAGGGTACCCCTACAATGAGCAGTTCTTC
abundance: -
j_gene: TRBJ2-1
d_gene: -
v_gene: TRBV13

CDR3aa: CASSILTGRGPNTEAFF
CDR3nt: TGTGCCAGTAGTATACTCACAGGGCGGGGGCCGAACACTGAAGCTTTCTTT
abundance: -
j_gene: TRBJ1-1
d_gene: -
v_gene: TRBV19

CDR3aa: CASSYLGTGRQKLFF
CDR3nt: TGTGCCAGCAGCTACCTCGGGACAGGGAGGCAAAAACTGTTTTTT
abundance: -
j_gene: TRBJ1-4
d_gene: TRBD1
v_gene: TRBV5-4

CDR3aa: CASSLGSGEETQYF
CDR3nt: TGTGCCAGCAGTTTAGGATCAGGGGAAGAGACCCAGTACTTC
abundance: few
j_gene: TRBJ2-5
d_gene: -
v_gene: TRBV12-3/TRBV12-4

CDR3aa: CASSYSFTGPNGYTF
CDR3nt: TGTGCCAGCAGTTATTCGTTCACAGGGCCTAATGGCTACACCTTC
abundance: few
j_gene: TRBJ1-2
d_gene: -
v_gene: TRBV6-2/TRBV6-3

CDR3aa: CASSPITQWYGYTF
CDR3nt: TGTGCCAGCAGCCCGATCACACAGTGGTATGGCTACACCTTC
abundance: -
j_gene: TRBJ1-2
d_gene: -
v_gene: TRBV7-6

CDR3aa: CASSQGQASNTGELFF
CDR3nt: TGTGCCAGCAGCCAGGGACAGGCGTCGAACACCGGGGAGCTGTTTTTT
abundance: few
j_gene: TRBJ2-2
d_gene: TRBD1
v_gene: TRBV9

CDR3aa: CASSETGGQWNNQPQHF
CDR3nt: TGTGCCAGCTCCGAAACGGGGGGCCAATGGAACAATCAGCCCCAGCATTTT
abundance: many
j_gene: TRBJ1-5
d_gene: -
v_gene: TRBV18

CDR3aa: CASSLASPQVYGYTF
CDR3nt: TGTGCCAGCAGCTTAGCTAGTCCCCAGGTATATGGCTACACCTTC
abundance: many
j_gene: TRBJ1-2
d_gene: -
v_gene: TRBV7-2

CDR3aa: CASRDRVGDTEAFF
CDR3nt: TGCGCCAGCCGTGACCGGGTCGGGGACACTGAAGCTTTCTTT
abundance: many
j_gene: TRBJ1-1
d_gene: -
v_gene: TRBV10-2

CDR3aa: CASSLEGSETQYF
CDR3nt: TGTGCCAGCAGTTTAGAGGGTTCGGAGACCCAGTACTTC
abundance: -
j_gene: TRBJ2-5
d_gene: -
v_gene: TRBV12-3/TRBV12-4

CDR3aa: CASSQEDREAGGYTF
CDR3nt: TGTGCCAGCAGCCAGGAGGACAGGGAGGCGGGGGGCTACACCTTC
abundance: few
j_gene: TRBJ1-2
d_gene: TRBD1
v_gene: TRBV4-2

CDR3aa: CASSVQGEKGYTF
CDR3nt: TGTGCCAGCAGCGTTCAGGGGGAGAAGGGCTACACCTTC
abundance: -
j_gene: TRBJ1-2
d_gene: TRBD1
v_gene: TRBV11-1

CDR3aa: CASSESVSPDATQYF
CDR3nt: TGTGCCAGCAGTGAAAGTGTGTCCCCAGACGCCACCCAGTACTTC
abundance: -
j_gene: TRBJ2-5
d_gene: -
v_gene: TRBV6-1

CDR3aa: CASSQDWGGTDTQYF
CDR3nt: TGCGCCAGCAGCCAAGATTGGGGGGGCACAGATACGCAGTATTTT
abundance: -
j_gene: TRBJ2-3
d_gene: -
v_gene: TRBV4-1

CDR3aa: CASSFHRGSDNEQFF
CDR3nt: TGTGCCAGCAGCTTCCACAGGGGAAGCGACAATGAGCAGTTCTTC
abundance: many
j_gene: TRBJ2-1
d_gene: TRBD1
v_gene: TRBV7-6

CDR3aa: CASRPSGGNNEQFF
CDR3nt: TGCGCCAGCAGACCTTCTGGGGGAAACAATGAGCAGTTCTTC
abundance: -
j_gene: TRBJ2-1
d_gene: -
v_gene: TRBV5-1

CDR3aa: CASSSPKEGGGYGYTF
CDR3nt: TGTGCCAGCAGCTCACCAAAGGAGGGGGGCGGGTATGGCTACACCTTC
abundance: -
j_gene: TRBJ1-2
d_gene: -
v_gene: TRBV7-8

CDR3aa: CAMLGGPGDTDTQYF
CDR3nt: TGTGCCATGCTCGGGGGGCCCGGAGACACAGATACGCAGTATTTT
abundance: -
j_gene: TRBJ2-3
d_gene: -
v_gene: TRBV2

CDR3aa: CASTNRGRDSVNYGYTF
CDR3nt: TGTGCCAGCACGAACCGGGGTCGGGACAGCGTTAACTATGGCTACACCTTC
abundance: -
j_gene: TRBJ1-2
d_gene: TRBD1
v_gene: TRBV6-2/TRBV6-3

CDR3aa: CASREIGGETQYF
CDR3nt: TGTGCCAGCAGAGAGATCGGGGGAGAGACCCAGTACTTC
abundance: few
j_gene: TRBJ2-5
d_gene: -
v_gene: TRBV6-1